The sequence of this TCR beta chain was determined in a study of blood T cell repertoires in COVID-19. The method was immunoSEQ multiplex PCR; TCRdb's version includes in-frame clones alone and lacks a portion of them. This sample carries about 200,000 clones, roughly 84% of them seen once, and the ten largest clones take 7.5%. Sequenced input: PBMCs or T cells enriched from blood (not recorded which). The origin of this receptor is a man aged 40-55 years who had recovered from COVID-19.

CDR3 bases: TGTGCCAGCAGCTTTCCGCGGAAACACCAAGAGACCCAGTACTTC. Translated: CASSFPRKHQETQYF. The J gene is TRBJ2-5, the V gene TRBV5-8, with unresolved D. CDR1 and CDR2 from the germline V gene are SGHTS and YDEGEE. The CDR3 spans 15 residues. The V gene lost 2 bases and the J gene lost 0 bases, with 11 bases spanning the gap.